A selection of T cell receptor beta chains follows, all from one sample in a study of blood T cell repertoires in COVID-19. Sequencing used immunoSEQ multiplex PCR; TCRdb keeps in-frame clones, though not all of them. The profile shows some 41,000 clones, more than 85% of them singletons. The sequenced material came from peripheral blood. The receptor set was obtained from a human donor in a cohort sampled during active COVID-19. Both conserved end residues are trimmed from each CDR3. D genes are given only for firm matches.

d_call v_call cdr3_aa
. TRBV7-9 ASSDESEGEQF
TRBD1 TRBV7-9 ASSLGTGNNEQF
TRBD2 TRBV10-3 AISEADRGGAWETQY
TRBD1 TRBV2 ASTVGQEGGNEKLF
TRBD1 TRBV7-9 ASSYGQDEQY
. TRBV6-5 ASSYSFRDSSYEQY
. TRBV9 ASSVVGSSYNEQF
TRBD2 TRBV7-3 ASSSGLAGGPQSEF
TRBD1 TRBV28 ASLSQGVEYNEQF
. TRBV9 ASSEQGTEAF
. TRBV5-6 ASSASGVSSYNEQF
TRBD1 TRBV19 ASSPTGGTGELF
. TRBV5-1 ASSSSSLDEQF
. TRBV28 AIKDRGDYEQY
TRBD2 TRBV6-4 ASSDLAGLNNEQF
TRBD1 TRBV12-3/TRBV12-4 ASRTGLSPLH
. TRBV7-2 ASSTRDGLLH
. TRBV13 ASSPGNTEAF
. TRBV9 ASSVVTRDHLAQY
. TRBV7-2 ASSFGSTQETQY
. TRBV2 ATRQDSNQPQH
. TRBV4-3 ASSQDPTGTPLH
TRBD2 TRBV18 ASSPGGVFYEQY
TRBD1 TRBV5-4 ASSLAGQGAWANTEAF
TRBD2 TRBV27 ASNTRLAGVFVNEQF
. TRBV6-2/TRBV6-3 ASSYAASSYEQY
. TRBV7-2 ASSSPGLGSDTQY
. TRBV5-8 ASSWGAGPIAGANVLT
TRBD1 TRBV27 ASKPGQRRVNTEAF
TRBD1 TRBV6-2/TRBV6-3 ASSYTTGVAF
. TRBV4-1 ASSHVGGDNYGYT
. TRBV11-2 ASSAQGLNTEAF
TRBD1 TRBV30 AWSAQGNQPQH
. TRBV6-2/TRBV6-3 ASSYSLSSYEQY
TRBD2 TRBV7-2 ASSTPGLAGILQF
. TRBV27 ASSLSSLNEQF
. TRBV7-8 ASSSVYGSTEAF
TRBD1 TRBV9 ASSPPLRTGGLTGELF
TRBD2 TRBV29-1 SVDGTSGKSGNEQF
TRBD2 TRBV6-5 ASSLSGGVPAEQY
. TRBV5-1 ASSLGSNIGTEAF